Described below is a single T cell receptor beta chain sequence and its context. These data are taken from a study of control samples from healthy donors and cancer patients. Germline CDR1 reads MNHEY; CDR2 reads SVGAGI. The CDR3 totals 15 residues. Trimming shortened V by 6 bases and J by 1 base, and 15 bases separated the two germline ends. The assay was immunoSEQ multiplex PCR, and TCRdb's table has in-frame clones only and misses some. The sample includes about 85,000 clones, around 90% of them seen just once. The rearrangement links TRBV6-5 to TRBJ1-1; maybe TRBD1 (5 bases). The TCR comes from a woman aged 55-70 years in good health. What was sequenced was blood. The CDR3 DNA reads TGTGCCAGCAGGATGCGGTCGGGGGGGAACACTGAAGCTTTCTTT. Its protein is CASRMRSGGNTEAFF.